A single sample is the source of the 26 T cell receptor beta chains below, sequenced in a study of T cell responses to AZD1222 COVID-19 vaccine. Sequenced by immunoSEQ multiplex PCR; TCRdb stores in-frame clones only, minus some. The table has around 160,000 clones, 75% to 95% seen once. The sequences come from peripheral blood, collected on day 0 of MenACWY control vaccination. Receptors originate from an adult in good health.

This clone was counted once. The chain couples TRBV12-3 or TRBV12-4 to TRBJ1-6; no clear D gene. CDR3 length: 13 amino acids. Trimming cost V 3 bases and J 5 bases, with 5 bases left between them. This chain's CDR3 is CASSLQDNSPLHF. The CDR3 coding sequence is TGTGCCAGCAGTTTGCAGGATAATTCACCCCTCCACTTT.

The V gene is TRBV9, the J gene TRBJ2-1; D is ambiguous. Per germline, CDR1 SGDLS and CDR2 YYNGEE. Trimming took 4 bases from V and 7 from J, leaving 24 bases between them. CDR3 length: 17 amino acids. This chain's CDR3 is CASSPRPGTRLENEQFF. CDR3 sequence (DNA): TGTGCCAGCAGCCCCCGCCCTGGAACCCGTTTGGAGAATGAGCAGTTCTTC. Drawing the rest from reference TRBV9 and TRBJ2-1, the complete variable domain is DSGVTQTPKHLITATGQRVTLRCSPRSGDLSVYWYQQSLDQGLQFLIQYYNGEERAKGNILERFSAQQFPDLHSELNLSSLELGDSALYFCASSPRPGTRLENEQFFGPGTRLTVL.

This chain links TRBV27 with TRBJ1-5; D may be TRBD1 (5 bases). The CDR3 is 15 amino acids. Trimming took off 1 base at V and 4 bases at J, with 11 bases between the two ends. Per the germline V gene, CDR1 is MNHEY and CDR2 is SMNVEV (reference sequence). This CDR3 reads CASSLLGQTNQPQHF. The CDR3 DNA sequence: TGTGCCAGCAGTTTATTGGGGCAGACTAATCAGCCCCAGCATTTT.

The chain combines TRBV19 with TRBJ2-3, with D hard to call. Germline V lookup: CDR1 LNHDA, CDR2 SQIVND (reference sequence). The length of the CDR3 is 15 residues. The V and J ends lost 4 bases and 5 bases respectively, with 16 bases between them. CDR3 sequence (DNA): TGTGCCAGTAGTAGAAAAAGGGCACAGATAGATACGCAGTATTTT. It yields the protein CASSRKRAQIDTQYF.

The gene calls are TRBV10-3 and TRBJ1-3; D unresolved. V shed 11 bases and J shed 0 bases, with 11 bases lying between them. Germline loops: CDR1 ENHRY, CDR2 SYGVKD. The CDR3 is made up of 13 amino acids. CDR3 DNA sequence: TGTGCCGCTGACGGAAGCTCTGGAAACACCATATATTTT. As protein: CAADGSSGNTIYF.

V is TRBV7-9 and J is TRBJ1-4; TRBD1 is a possible D gene (6 bases). Germline V CDR1 and CDR2: SEHNR, FQNEAQ (reference sequence). This CDR3 is built from 14 residues. Trimming removed 5 bases from V and 8 bases from J, with 15 bases in between. The CDR3 DNA sequence: TGTGCCAGCAGCGTATCGGGGGGCGGGGAAAAACTGTTTTTT. Protein product: CASSVSGGGEKLFF.

The chain carries TRBV18 and TRBJ2-7; weak D call: TRBD1 (6 bases). In germline, CDR1 is KGHSH, CDR2 LQKENI. This CDR3 comprises 17 residues. Trimming removed 3 bases at V and 2 bases at J, with 20 bases between. The CDR3 protein is CASSPIQGSKKPYEQYF. The CDR3 DNA is TGTGCCAGCTCACCCATACAGGGCTCCAAAAAACCCTACGAGCAGTACTTC.

The rearrangement uses TRBV28 and TRBJ2-7; 13 bases map to TRBD2. V was clipped by 5 bases and J by 7 bases; unmatched bases: 11. The CDR3 consists of 16 residues. The V gene's germline CDR1 is MDHEN and CDR2 SYDVKM. Here the CDR3 reads CASSPMGLAGSKEQYF. The CDR3 coding sequence is TGTGCCAGCAGTCCCATGGGACTAGCGGGATCCAAAGAGCAGTACTTC.

Comment on this clone: The sample has other DNA sequences that encode this CDR3 too. V usage is TRBV11-2 and J usage is TRBJ1-1; no firm D call. With 5 bases removed from V and 1 base from J, the gap between germline ends came to 11 bases. The germline gives CDR1 SGHAT, CDR2 FQNNGV. This CDR3 contains 14 residues. The CDR3 coding sequence is TGTGCCAGCAGCACCTGGACGGGGAACACTGAAGCTTTCTTT. Translation gives CASSTWTGNTEAFF. The complete variable domain, with remaining parts taken from reference TRBV11-2 and TRBJ1-1, reads EAGVAQSPRYKIIEKRQSVAFWCNPISGHATLYWYQQILGQGPKLLIQFQNNGVVDDSQLPKDRFSAERLKGVDSTLKIQPAKLEDSAVYLCASSTWTGNTEAFFGQGTRLTVV.

This chain connects TRBV5-1 to TRBJ2-7; possibly TRBD1 for D (6 bases). The CDR3 is 16 residues long. Germline V gene data show CDR1 as SGHRS and CDR2 as YFSETQ. V was clipped by 0 bases and J by 1 base, with 14 bases between them. The chain's CDR3 is CASSLETGHISYEQYF. Written as DNA, the CDR3 is TGCGCCAGCAGCTTGGAGACGGGACACATTTCCTACGAGCAGTACTTC.

This chain uses TRBV5-1 with TRBJ2-2; D not certain. V shed 4 bases and J shed 6 bases, with 19 bases lying between them. Germline values: CDR1 SGHRS, CDR2 YFSETQ. The length of the CDR3 is 16 residues. In DNA, the CDR3 is TGCGCCAGCAGCAGGATAGACATGGGATTTGCCGGGGAGCTGTTTTTT. It yields the protein CASSRIDMGFAGELFF.

This chain links TRBV30 with TRBJ1-2, with TRBD1 as a possible D gene (6 bases). Germline CDR1 is GTSNPN and CDR2 is SVGIG (reference sequence). V lost 3 bases and J lost 2, with 13 bases in between. This CDR3 has 14 residues. This CDR3 reads CAWSRDRTNYGYTF. CDR3 sequence (DNA): TGTGCCTGGAGCAGAGACAGGACAAACTATGGCTACACCTTC.

The chain has TRBV18 and TRBJ1-4; 12 bases match TRBD1. The CDR3 runs to 18 residues. With V trimmed by 4 bases and J by 7 bases, 13 bases remained unmatched. Germline V CDR1 and CDR2: KGHSH, LQKENI. This chain's CDR3 is CASSRSGQGARIGEKLFF. CDR3 in DNA: TGTGCCAGCTCACGATCGGGACAGGGGGCCCGGATCGGTGAAAAACTGTTTTTT.

This clone was detected once. The chain joins TRBV7-8 to TRBJ1-4, with 9 bases fitting TRBD1. V lost 5 bases to trimming and J lost 6 bases; unmatched junction nucleotides: 4. The CDR3 totals 14 residues. Germline V gives CDR1 SGHVS, CDR2 FQNEAQ. The DNA of the CDR3 is TGTGCCAGCAGCCACAGGGGGCGAGATGAAAAACTGTTTTTT. Translating it yields CASSHRGRDEKLFF.

CDR3 DNA sequence: TGTGCCTGGAGTCCTCCCGGGACAGGGAGAGAGCAGTACTTC. It is translated as CAWSPPGTGREQYF. This chain uses TRBV30 with TRBJ2-7; 9 nucleotides line up with TRBD1. The CDR3 runs 14 residues. CDR1 and CDR2 from the germline V gene are GTSNPN and SVGIG (reference sequence). With V trimmed by 2 bases and J by 7 bases, 9 bases remained unmatched.

The V gene is TRBV27, the J gene TRBJ2-1; possibly TRBD1 or TRBD2 for D (5 bases each). Trimming cost V 1 base and J 15 bases, with 19 bases left between them. Germline CDR1 and CDR2: MNHEY and SMNVEV (reference sequence). The CDR3 is made up of 14 amino acids. CDR3 sequence (DNA): TGTGCCAGCAGTTTATTCGGGACCCCTCTATCAAGGTTCTTC. Encoded protein: CASSLFGTPLSRFF.

The gene calls are TRBV27 and TRBJ2-7; TRBD2 matches at 7 bases. J lost 3 bases, V lost 5 bases, and 10 bases had no gene match. Germline loops: CDR1 MNHEY, CDR2 SMNVEV (reference sequence). The CDR3 has 15 amino acids. Written as DNA, the CDR3 is TGTGCCAGCAGTCCTACGACTAGCTCCAACTACGAGCAGTACTTC. Encoded protein: CASSPTTSSNYEQYF.

The J gene is TRBJ2-2, the V gene TRBV29-1; D is possibly TRBD1 (6 bases). Between the trimmed V and J ends, which lost 7 bases and 6 bases, there was a span of 12 bases. This CDR3 region has 12 residues. Germline V lookup: CDR1 SQVTM, CDR2 ANQGSEA. The CDR3 region is CSAQWGPGELFF. The CDR3 coding sequence is TGCAGCGCTCAGTGGGGGCCCGGGGAGCTGTTTTTT.

V gene TRBV7-8 combines with J gene TRBJ1-1; 7 nucleotides agree with TRBD1. Germline CDR1 SGHVS, CDR2 FQNEAQ. Trimming removed 5 bases from V and 0 bases from J; junction bases left unmatched: 6. The CDR3 spans 15 residues. The CDR3 DNA reads TGTGCCAGCAGCCCCCTGGACAGGCTGAACACTGAAGCTTTCTTT. This codes for CASSPLDRLNTEAFF.

The V call is TRBV7-2, the J call TRBJ2-7, with D perhaps matching TRBD2 (6 bases). The CDR3 totals 15 residues. Looked up from germline, CDR1 is SGHTA and CDR2 is FQGNSA. Between the trimmed V and J ends, which lost 2 bases and 2 bases, there was a span of 13 bases. CDR3 protein: CASSLIGGTTYEQYF. Written as DNA, the CDR3 is TGTGCCAGCAGCTTAATCGGCGGGACGACCTACGAGCAGTACTTC.

This sequence joins TRBV7-8 and TRBJ1-6, with unresolved D. This CDR3 has 15 amino acids. V was trimmed by 4 bases and J by 9 bases, leaving 16 bases between them. Germline V gene sequence: CDR1 SGHVS, CDR2 FQNEAQ. The DNA for the CDR3 is TGTGCCAGCAGCTCTTCCGGGAGGTTGGGTTCACCCCTCCACTTT. It encodes CASSSSGRLGSPLHF.

The V call is TRBV3-1 (or the pseudogene TRBV3-2), the J call TRBJ2-2; 8 bases agree with TRBD1. The ends lost 7 bases at V and 0 bases at J; junction bases unmatched: 4. Germline values: CDR1 LGHDT, CDR2 YNNKEL (reference sequence). The CDR3 length is 15 residues. The CDR3 spells CASTGTGTNTGELFF. In DNA form, the CDR3 reads TGTGCCAGCACCGGGACAGGAACGAACACCGGGGAGCTGTTTTTT.

The rearrangement joins TRBV30 to TRBJ1-3; D unresolved. The CDR3 is 13 residues long. Germline CDR1 GTSNPN, CDR2 SVGIG (reference sequence). As DNA, the CDR3 is TGTGCTACCGCTAAGGGTGGTAGAAACACCATATATTTT. Its translation: CATAKGGRNTIYF.

This clone was found once. The rearrangement uses TRBV4-1 and TRBJ1-4; possibly TRBD1 for D (5 bases). V dropped 0 bases and J dropped 8 bases, with 16 bases sitting between them. Per germline, CDR1 MGHRA and CDR2 YSYEKL. The CDR3 has 16 amino acids. Here the CDR3 DNA reads TGCGCCAGCAGCCAAGAGGGTCGGGGCCCTGGGGAAAAACTGTTTTTT. It encodes CASSQEGRGPGEKLFF.

The chain recombines TRBV6-5 with TRBJ1-1; no reliable D call. This CDR3 has 14 residues. Germline CDR1 MNHEY, CDR2 SVGAGI. Trimming removed 0 bases from V and 4 bases from J, with 9 bases in between. For the CDR3, the DNA is TGTGCCAGCAGTTACTCGGCCAGCGGCACTGAAGCTTTCTTT. This encodes CASSYSASGTEAFF.

This clone was seen only once. The chain joins TRBV9 to TRBJ2-7, with 7 bases aligning to TRBD1. From germline, CDR1 is SGDLS and CDR2 YYNGEE. The CDR3 extends over 15 amino acids. V shed 0 bases, J shed 4 bases, and the junction held 7 bases outside the gene matches. The CDR3 nucleotides read TGTGCCAGCAGCGTAGGGGCAGGGGGTCGGTACGAGCAGTACTTC. This translates into CASSVGAGGRYEQYF.